The rows below give T cell receptor beta chains drawn from one sample of a study of blood T cell repertoires in COVID-19. Measured with immunoSEQ multiplex PCR; TCRdb has only the in-frame clones, and not every one. The sample shows about 30,000 clones, 65% to 90% of them seen only once. Sequenced material: peripheral blood. The receptors shown here come from a man at least 80 years old with active COVID-19. Each CDR3 is given with its conserved first and last residue. A D gene is named only where the DNA matches it firmly. Clone size is shown for a subset of rows, as once, few, many or a class of expanded clone.

size: .
J: TRBJ1-4
D: .
V: TRBV27
CDR3: CASSSGVSSEKLFF
DNA: TGTGCCAGCAGTTCCGGGGTATCCAGTGAAAAACTGTTTTTT

size: .
J: TRBJ1-1
D: TRBD1
V: TRBV11-2
CDR3: CASSLQQGLHTEAFF
DNA: TGTGCCAGCAGCTTACAACAGGGGCTACACACTGAAGCTTTCTTT

size: .
J: TRBJ2-5
D: .
V: TRBV30
CDR3: CAWSNNAETQYF
DNA: TGTGCCTGGAGTAATAATGCGGAGACCCAGTACTTC

size: .
J: TRBJ2-7
D: .
V: TRBV2
CDR3: CASSVEQNEQYF
DNA: TGTGCCAGCAGTGTGGAACAGAACGAGCAGTACTTC

size: .
J: TRBJ2-3
D: TRBD2
V: TRBV7-2
CDR3: CASSSTSGGKTDTQYF
DNA: TGTGCCAGCAGCTCGACTAGCGGGGGGAAGACAGATACGCAGTATTTT

size: .
J: TRBJ2-3
D: .
V: TRBV6-6
CDR3: CASSPWGGTQYF
DNA: TGTGCCAGCAGCCCCTGGGGAGGTACGCAGTATTTT

size: .
J: TRBJ1-3
D: .
V: TRBV6-1
CDR3: CASSEHVGNTIYF
DNA: TGTGCCAGCAGTGAACATGTGGGAAACACCATATATTTT

size: once
J: TRBJ2-5
D: .
V: TRBV5-5
CDR3: CASSRAPQETQYF
DNA: TGTGCCAGCAGCCGAGCTCCCCAAGAGACCCAGTACTTC

size: .
J: TRBJ1-4
D: TRBD1
V: TRBV11-2
CDR3: CASSPGTGGEKLFF
DNA: TGTGCCAGCAGCCCGGGGACAGGCGGGGAAAAACTGTTTTTT

size: .
J: TRBJ2-7
D: .
V: TRBV11-3
CDR3: CASSPTTGSEQYF
DNA: TGTGCCAGCAGCCCAACCACGGGATCCGAGCAGTACTTC

size: .
J: TRBJ2-1
D: TRBD1
V: TRBV7-9
CDR3: CASSPDRPPPGQATEEQFF
DNA: TGTGCCAGCAGCCCGGACCGTCCCCCCCCGGGACAGGCCACGGAGGAGCAGTTCTTC

size: .
J: TRBJ2-2
D: .
V: TRBV19
CDR3: CASTLDLDTGELFF
DNA: TGTGCCAGTACCCTTGACTTAGACACCGGGGAGCTGTTTTTT

size: .
J: TRBJ1-4
D: .
V: TRBV18
CDR3: CASSHEGQTATNEKLFF
DNA: TGTGCCAGCTCACACGAAGGACAGACTGCAACTAATGAAAAACTGTTTTTT

size: .
J: TRBJ2-3
D: .
V: TRBV7-9
CDR3: CASSLTGAGGSETQYF
DNA: TGTGCCAGCAGCTTAACTGGTGCAGGGGGGTCGGAGACGCAGTATTTT

size: .
J: TRBJ2-1
D: .
V: TRBV3-1/TRBV3-2
CDR3: CASSQGAGGNNEQFF
DNA: TGTGCCAGCAGCCAAGGAGCAGGGGGGAACAATGAGCAGTTCTTC

size: .
J: TRBJ1-3
D: .
V: TRBV14
CDR3: CASSQGTFSGNTIYF
DNA: TGTGCCAGCAGCCAAGGGACATTCTCTGGAAACACCATATATTTT

size: .
J: TRBJ2-7
D: TRBD2
V: TRBV6-1
CDR3: CASSESWWGGGSYEQYF
DNA: TGTGCCAGCAGTGAATCGTGGTGGGGCGGGGGCTCCTACGAGCAGTACTTC

size: .
J: TRBJ2-1
D: TRBD1
V: TRBV5-6
CDR3: CASSLVVTGQGWHEQFF
DNA: TGTGCCAGCAGCTTGGTAGTTACGGGACAGGGTTGGCATGAGCAGTTCTTC

size: .
J: TRBJ1-6
D: .
V: TRBV5-4
CDR3: CASSLGGDTNSPLHF
DNA: TGTGCCAGCAGCTTGGGGGGAGATACCAATTCACCCCTCCACTTT

size: .
J: TRBJ2-1
D: .
V: TRBV29-1
CDR3: CSVEDQSMALYNEQFF
DNA: TGCAGCGTTGAAGATCAGTCAATGGCCCTCTACAATGAGCAGTTCTTC

size: .
J: TRBJ1-2
D: .
V: TRBV2
CDR3: CASSPEAGYGYTF
DNA: TGTGCCAGCAGCCCGGAAGCGGGCTATGGCTACACCTTC

size: .
J: TRBJ2-7
D: TRBD1
V: TRBV7-9
CDR3: CASSGRGTGEREQYF
DNA: TGTGCCAGCAGCGGGAGGGGGACAGGGGAACGCGAGCAGTACTTC

size: .
J: TRBJ2-5
D: TRBD2
V: TRBV6-1
CDR3: CASSELAGGRREETQYF
DNA: TGTGCCAGCAGTGAACTAGCGGGGGGGCGGCGGGAGGAGACCCAGTACTTC

size: once
J: TRBJ2-2
D: .
V: TRBV7-3
CDR3: CASSPRLGLKPGELFF
DNA: TGTGCCAGCAGCCCAAGACTAGGTCTTAAACCCGGGGAGCTGTTTTTT

size: .
J: TRBJ2-5
D: .
V: TRBV20-1
CDR3: CSASSEFLQETQYF
DNA: TGCAGTGCTAGTTCGGAGTTCCTTCAAGAGACCCAGTACTTC

size: .
J: TRBJ2-1
D: .
V: TRBV7-9
CDR3: CASSVQFF
DNA: TGTGCCAGCTCAGTTCAGTTCTTC

size: .
J: TRBJ2-2
D: .
V: TRBV7-9
CDR3: CASSLDPGRGQPNTGELFF
DNA: TGTGCCAGCAGCTTAGACCCTGGCAGGGGTCAACCAAACACCGGGGAGCTGTTTTTT

size: .
J: TRBJ2-7
D: TRBD1
V: TRBV3-1/TRBV3-2
CDR3: CASSSSSGQVEAYEQYF
DNA: TGTGCCAGCAGCTCCAGCTCGGGACAGGTCGAGGCCTACGAGCAGTACTTC

size: .
J: TRBJ1-3
D: .
V: TRBV5-5
CDR3: CASSLGLSGNTIYF
DNA: TGTGCCAGCAGCTTGGGGCTCTCTGGAAACACCATATATTTT

size: .
J: TRBJ1-2
D: .
V: TRBV2
CDR3: CASILDRGLLSGYTF
DNA: .

size: .
J: TRBJ2-1
D: .
V: TRBV10-1
CDR3: CASSGTYGGTYNEQFF
DNA: TGCGCCAGCAGTGGCACATACGGGGGAACCTACAATGAGCAGTTCTTC

size: .
J: TRBJ2-5
D: .
V: TRBV7-9
CDR3: CASSEPGLMAQYF
DNA: TGTGCCAGCAGCGAACCGGGACTCATGGCCCAGTACTTC